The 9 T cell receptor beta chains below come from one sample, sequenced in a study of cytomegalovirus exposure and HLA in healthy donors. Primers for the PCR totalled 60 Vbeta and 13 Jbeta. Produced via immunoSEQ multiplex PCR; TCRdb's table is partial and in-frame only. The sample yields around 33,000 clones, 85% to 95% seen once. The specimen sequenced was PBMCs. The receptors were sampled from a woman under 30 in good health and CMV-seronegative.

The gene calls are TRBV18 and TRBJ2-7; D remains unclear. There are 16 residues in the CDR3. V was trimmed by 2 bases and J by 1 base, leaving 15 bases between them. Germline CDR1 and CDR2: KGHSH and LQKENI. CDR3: CASSPSVAPTSYEQYF. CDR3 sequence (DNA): TGTGCCAGCTCACCATCCGTAGCTCCAACGTCCTACGAGCAGTACTTC.

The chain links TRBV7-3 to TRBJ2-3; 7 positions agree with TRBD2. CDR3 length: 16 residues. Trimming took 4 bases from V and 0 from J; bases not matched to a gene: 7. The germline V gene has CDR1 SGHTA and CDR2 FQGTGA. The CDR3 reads CASSSRAGTSTDTQYF. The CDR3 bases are TGTGCCAGCAGCTCACGAGCGGGAACTAGCACAGATACGCAGTATTTT.

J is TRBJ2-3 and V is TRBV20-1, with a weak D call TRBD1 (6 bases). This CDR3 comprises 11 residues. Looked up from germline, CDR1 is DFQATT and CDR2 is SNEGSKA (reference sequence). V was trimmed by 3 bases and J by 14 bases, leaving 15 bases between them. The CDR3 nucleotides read TGCAGTGCTAGTACAGGGCCTAAGGGGTATTTT. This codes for CSASTGPKGYF.

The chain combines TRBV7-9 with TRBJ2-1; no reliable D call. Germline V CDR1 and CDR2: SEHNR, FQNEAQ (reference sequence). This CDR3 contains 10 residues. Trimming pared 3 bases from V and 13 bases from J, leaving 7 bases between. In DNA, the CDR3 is TGTGCCAGCAGCTTGGAGATTCAGTTCTTC. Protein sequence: CASSLEIQFF. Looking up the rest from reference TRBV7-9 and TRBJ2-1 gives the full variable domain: DTGVSQNPRHKITKRGQNVTFRCDPISEHNRLYWYRQTLGQGPEFLTYFQNEAQLEKSRLLSDRFSAERPKGSFSTLEIQRTEQGDSAMYLCASSLEIQFFGPGTRLTVL.

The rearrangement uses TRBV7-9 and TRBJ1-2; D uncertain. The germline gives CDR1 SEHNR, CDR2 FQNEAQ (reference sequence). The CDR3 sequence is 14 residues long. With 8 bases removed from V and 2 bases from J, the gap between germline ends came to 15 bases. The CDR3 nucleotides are TGTGCCAGCTCTTTAGAGGGAGCGAACTATGGCTACACCTTC. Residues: CASSLEGANYGYTF.

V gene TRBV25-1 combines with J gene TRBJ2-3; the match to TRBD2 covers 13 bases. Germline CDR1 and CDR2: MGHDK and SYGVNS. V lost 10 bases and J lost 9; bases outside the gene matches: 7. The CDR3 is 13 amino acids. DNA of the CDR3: TGTGCCACCAGGACTAGCGGGAGTCAAACGCAGTATTTT. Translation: CATRTSGSQTQYF.

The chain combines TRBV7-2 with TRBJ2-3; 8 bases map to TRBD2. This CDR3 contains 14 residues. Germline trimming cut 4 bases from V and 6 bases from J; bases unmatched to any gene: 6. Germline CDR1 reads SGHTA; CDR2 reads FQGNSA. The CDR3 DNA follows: TGTGCCAGCAGCTCGGGACTAGTCGCGGATACGCAGTATTTT. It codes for CASSSGLVADTQYF. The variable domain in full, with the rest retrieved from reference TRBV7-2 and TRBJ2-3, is GAGVSQSPSNKVTEKGKDVELRCDPISGHTALYWYRQSLGQGLEFLIYFQGNSAPDKSGLPSDRFSAERTGGSVSTLTIQRTQQEDSAVYLCASSSGLVADTQYFGPGTRLTVL.

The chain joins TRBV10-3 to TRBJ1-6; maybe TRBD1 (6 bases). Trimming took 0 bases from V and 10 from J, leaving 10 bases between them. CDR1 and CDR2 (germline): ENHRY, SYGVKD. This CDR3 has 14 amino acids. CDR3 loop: CAISESGGGSPLHF. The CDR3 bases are TGTGCCATCAGTGAGTCGGGGGGGGGCTCACCCCTCCACTTT.

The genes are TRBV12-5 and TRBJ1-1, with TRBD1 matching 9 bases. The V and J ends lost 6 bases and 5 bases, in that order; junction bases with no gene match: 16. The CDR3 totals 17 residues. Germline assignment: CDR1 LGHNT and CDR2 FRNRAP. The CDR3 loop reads CASGLITSGQGYTEAFF. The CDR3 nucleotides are TGTGCTAGTGGCTTGATAACCTCGGGACAGGGATATACTGAAGCTTTCTTT.